The 18 T cell receptor beta chains below all came from one sample that was sequenced in a study of blood T cell repertoires in COVID-19. Repertoires were generated with immunoSEQ multiplex PCR, while TCRdb's copy carries only in-frame clones and drops some. The table shows 150,000 to 200,000 clones, with around 76% occurring only once. The specimen was peripheral blood. Source of these receptors: a woman aged 70-85 years with acute or convalescent COVID-19.

This sequence joins TRBV18 and TRBJ1-1; a weak D match, TRBD1 (6 bases). The germline gives CDR1 KGHSH, CDR2 LQKENI. The CDR3 contains 14 residues. Trimming left V 6 bases short and J 4 bases short, with 15 bases between. The CDR3 sequence is CASSPGATGTEAFF. CDR3 DNA sequence: TGTGCCAGCTCCCCAGGGGCTACAGGCACTGAAGCTTTCTTT.

The V and J genes are TRBV18 and TRBJ1-2, with D maybe TRBD1 (6 bases). Trimming took 6 bases from V and 7 from J, leaving 15 bases between them. Germline V gives CDR1 KGHSH, CDR2 LQKENI. The CDR3 runs 13 residues. In DNA form, the CDR3 reads TGTGCCAGCTCGCCTGACAGGAGCGGTGGCTACACCTTC. It codes for CASSPDRSGGYTF.

The chain recombines TRBV11-2 with TRBJ2-7; D remains ambiguous. V gave up 2 bases and J gave up 5 bases, with 4 bases separating them. Looked up from germline, CDR1 is SGHAT and CDR2 is FQNNGV. The CDR3 has 11 residues. CDR3 DNA sequence: TGTGCCAGCAGCTTATTCGACGAGCAGTACTTC. As protein: CASSLFDEQYF.

The V and J genes are TRBV6-6 and TRBJ1-6, with 10 bases aligning to TRBD1. V gave up 5 bases and J gave up 9 bases; unmatched junction bases: 4. CDR3 length: 14 amino acids. Germline assignment: CDR1 MNHNY and CDR2 SVGAGI (reference sequence). Here the CDR3 reads CASSAGTGVSPLHF. The DNA of the CDR3 is TGTGCCAGCAGTGCCGGGACAGGGGTTTCACCCCTCCACTTT.

The CDR3 coding sequence is TGTGCCAGCAGCTTAGTGGCCTATGGCTACACCTTC. It translates to CASSLVAYGYTF. The chain employs TRBV7-8 and TRBJ1-2; D unresolved. V was cut by 1 base and J by 4 bases, with 4 bases left in between. CDR3 size: 12 residues. Germline CDR1 and CDR2: SGHVS and FQNEAQ. Supplemented by reference TRBV7-8 and TRBJ1-2, the full variable domain reads GAGVSQSPRYKVAKRGQDVALRCDPISGHVSLFWYQQALGQGPEFLTYFQNEAQLDKSGLPSDRFFAERPEGSVSTLKIQRTQQEDSAVYLCASSLVAYGYTFGSGTRLTVV.

This clone was seen once. CDR3 loop: CASSGLFTGTGFNTEAFF. The CDR3 DNA reads as TGTGCCAGCAGTGGCTTATTTACCGGGACAGGATTTAACACTGAAGCTTTCTTT. The V and J genes are TRBV27 and TRBJ1-1; 8 bases agree with TRBD1. Looked up from germline, CDR1 is MNHEY and CDR2 is SMNVEV (reference sequence). The CDR3 loop spans 18 amino acids. Trimming removed 5 bases from V and 2 bases from J; junction bases left unmatched: 16.

This clone has only one observation. The chain has TRBV7-2 and TRBJ2-5, with 9 bases identical to TRBD1. Germline assignment: CDR1 SGHTA and CDR2 FQGNSA. The CDR3 extends over 16 amino acids. Germline trimming cut 2 bases from V and 1 base from J; bases unmatched to any gene: 5. The CDR3 sequence: CASSLRKGQGQETQYF. CDR3 nucleotides: TGTGCCAGCAGCTTAAGAAAGGGACAGGGCCAAGAGACCCAGTACTTC.

This chain connects TRBV5-1 to TRBJ2-1, with TRBD2 matching over 16 bases. In germline, CDR1 is SGHRS, CDR2 YFSETQ. J was trimmed by 10 bases and V by 4 bases; bases with no gene match: 8. The CDR3 is made up of 16 amino acids. The DNA of the CDR3 is TGCGCCAGCAGCGGGACTAGCGGGAGGGCAATTGGCGAGCAGTTCTTC. Protein product: CASSGTSGRAIGEQFF.

The gene calls are TRBV4-1 and TRBJ1-2; D ambiguous. Germline CDR1 and CDR2: MGHRA and YSYEKL. The CDR3 has 13 residues. V was pared by 5 bases and J by 5 bases, with 12 bases between. The CDR3 region has the DNA TGCGCCAGCAGCTTTAGCGTACAGTATGGCTACACCTTC. It translates to CASSFSVQYGYTF.

This clone has just a few counts. V usage is TRBV30 and J usage is TRBJ1-2; D may be TRBD1 (5 bases). The CDR3 length is 12 residues. Trimming stripped 2 bases from V and 2 bases from J, with 6 bases between. Per the germline V gene, CDR1 is GTSNPN and CDR2 is SVGIG (reference sequence). Here the CDR3 DNA reads TGTGCCTGGAGTTCAGGGAACTATGGCTACACCTTC. Translation gives CAWSSGNYGYTF.

The chain recombines TRBV2 with TRBJ2-3; D perhaps matches TRBD1 (5 bases). CDR3 length: 16 amino acids. Deletions cut 6 bases from V and 0 bases from J, with 16 bases between. CDR1 is SNHLY, CDR2 FYNNEI, per germline. The CDR3 loop is CASSLSDPGSTDTQYF. As DNA, the CDR3 is TGTGCCAGCAGCCTCTCGGATCCAGGGAGCACAGATACGCAGTATTTT.

In DNA form, the CDR3 reads TGCGCCAGCAGCTTGGAGGACAGGGGGCTCGATGAGCAGTTCTTC. It translates to CASSLEDRGLDEQFF. V gene TRBV5-1 combines with J gene TRBJ2-1; 11 bases fit TRBD1. CDR3 size: 15 residues. The trim removed 0 bases at V and 8 bases at J, leaving 4 bases unmatched. Germline V gene lookup returns CDR1 SGHRS and CDR2 YFSETQ.

The V gene is TRBV24-1, the J gene TRBJ2-1, with D maybe TRBD1 (6 bases). The CDR3 length is 15 residues. Germline lookup yields CDR1 KGHDR and CDR2 SFDVKD. V gave up 6 bases and J gave up 2 bases, with 13 bases separating them. CDR3 sequence (DNA): TGTGCCACCAGTCCCGGACAGCAAGCCTACAATGAGCAGTTCTTC. This gives the protein CATSPGQQAYNEQFF.

This chain links TRBV4-2 with TRBJ1-4; D gene ambiguous. Germline V gene data show CDR1 as LGHNA and CDR2 as YNFKEQ. This CDR3 region has 13 residues. V lost 5 bases and J 8 bases, leaving 12 bases between the germline ends. The CDR3 is CASSTTITEKLFF. CDR3 nucleotides: TGTGCCAGCAGCACCACTATCACGGAAAAACTGTTTTTT.

This clone was seen a few times. The chain joins TRBV10-3 to TRBJ1-5, with unresolved D. From germline, CDR1 is ENHRY and CDR2 SYGVKD. V was cut by 0 bases and J by 3 bases, with 9 bases left in between. This CDR3 has 15 amino acids. CDR3 nucleotide sequence: TGTGCCATCAGTGAGTCTGCAGGTCTCAATCAGCCCCAGCATTTT. It translates to CAISESAGLNQPQHF.

The V and J genes are TRBV4-1 and TRBJ1-2, with 9 bases matching TRBD1. The CDR3 spans 16 residues. Germline V CDR1 and CDR2: MGHRA, YSYEKL. With 0 bases clipped from V and 4 bases from J, the junction kept 6 bases outside the gene matches. The CDR3 sequence: CASSQDKDRGGYGYTF. The DNA for the CDR3 is TGCGCCAGCAGCCAAGATAAGGACAGGGGCGGCTATGGCTACACCTTC.

The DNA of the CDR3 is TGTGCCAGCAGCCGGGGGAACACCGGGGAGCTGTTTTTT. Its protein is CASSRGNTGELFF. The chain joins TRBV5-5 to TRBJ2-2; D possibly corresponds to TRBD2 (5 bases). The CDR3 runs 13 residues. V was trimmed by 4 bases and J by 1 base, leaving 5 bases between them. Germline CDR1 is SGHKS and CDR2 is YYEKEE (reference sequence).

J is TRBJ2-1 and V is TRBV2; no clear D. Trimming removed 3 bases from V and 9 bases from J, with 15 bases in between. The CDR3 covers 14 residues. Germline V CDR1 and CDR2: SNHLY, FYNNEI. Here the CDR3 reads CASSDLLRGGEQFF. The DNA of the CDR3 is TGTGCCAGCAGTGACCTGCTGCGAGGCGGTGAGCAGTTCTTC.